These T cell receptor beta chains were read from a single sample in a study of cytomegalovirus exposure and HLA in healthy donors. Some clones are missing from TCRdb's copy, which holds only in-frame ones; the method was immunoSEQ multiplex PCR. Of approximately 120,000 clones in the sample, roughly a tenth are singletons; the top ten hold about 4.6%. The material sequenced was PBMCs. Every receptor here comes from a woman in her late teens or twenties in good health and CMV-seropositive. Each CDR3 is given without its conserved first and last residue.

V gene: TRBV6-5; CDR3 protein: ASRTRGQASYEQY
V gene: TRBV29-1; CDR3 protein: SVAGLADRSGANVLT
V gene: TRBV19; CDR3 protein: ASSFRGTNTEAF
V gene: TRBV27; CDR3 protein: ASSPSGTSGRVNSYEQY
V gene: TRBV15; CDR3 protein: ATSRVGDEQY
V gene: TRBV4-2; CDR3 protein: ASSGGITYEQY
V gene: TRBV19; CDR3 protein: ASSQGTSQPQH
V gene: TRBV18; CDR3 protein: ASSPQGALGNEQF
V gene: TRBV5-1; CDR3 protein: ASTSRGLETQY
V gene: TRBV29-1; CDR3 protein: SVQGVGTEAF